The present TCR beta chain was sequenced within a study of tumor and adjacent non-tumor tissue in lung cancer (dated 2018 in TCRdb). About the investigation overall: The cohort included around twelve adenocarcinoma, a couple of squamous cell carcinoma and 1 small cell lung cancer patients. The roughly 15 enrolled patients, of whom around 10 were men and 5 were women, were aged about 30 to 80 years and were diagnosed with TNM stage I to III disease. In total, sequencing yielded some 130 million productive TCRbeta reads, which works out to an average of about 4.17 million reads per sample. Bulk TCRbeta repertoires were compared between lung tumor tissue and matched distant non-tumor lung tissue obtained from fewer than 18 lung cancer patients. For each patient, one tumor sample and one normal lung sample were taken, giving approximately 30 paired specimens that underwent TCRbeta CDR3 sequencing. The study at large found these results: The top 100 clones accounted for a significantly larger cumulative portion of the repertoire in normal lung than in tumor tissue. TCR diversity was significantly higher in younger patients, and higher tumor TCR diversity was associated with shorter overall and disease-free survival. Neither the sequencing platform nor unique molecular identifiers are named or mentioned anywhere in the methods. Significantly higher TCR diversity (inverse Simpson) was observed in tumor tissue than in normal lung tissue (about 410 vs 180, P = 0.0075, Mann-Whitney U test). Peripheral blood was not sequenced, so blood TCRbeta repertoires in these lung cancer patients were not examined. Only roughly 15 patients were in the cohort, and the authors stated that larger samples and more detailed clinical data are needed.

From the cysteine through the phenylalanine, the CDR3 covers 13 amino acids. CDR3 DNA is the only sequence kept; it has 39 bases, read in frame from the first base. In the germline V gene, CDR1 corresponds to SQVTM and CDR2 to ANQGSEA. RNA was isolated from bulk unsorted tissue, and RNA quality was assessed with a NanoDrop ND-1000 and an Agilent 2100. Newly diagnosed lung cancer patients without prior chemotherapy who had been admitted for thoracic surgery in China between August and November 2014 were enrolled as donors. The study excluded patients who had received radiotherapy or chemotherapy before or who had another cancer at the same time. Surgical tissue pieces of roughly 1-2.2 cm3 were preserved in RNAlater solution and stored at -80 °C until use. The method behind the library was multiplex PCR. The instrument given in TCRdb is Illumina HiSeq 2500. TCRbeta libraries were constructed through three rounds of nested PCR with primers (Table S4) according to protocols adapted from ARM-PCR. Before sequencing, PCR products of 200-500 bp were excised from the gel and purified with the QIAquick gel extraction kit. The authors' analysis ran thus. Reads were cleaned using Trimmomatic, were merged into complete CDR3 sequences using FLASH, and were assigned to V(D)J germline segments using MiTCR. Clonal diversity was calculated as the inverse Simpson's index using VDJtools. In-frame sequences lacking a premature stop codon were counted as productive reads. TCRdb's own reprocessing of the public reads used fastp at Q25 and MiXCR and kept productive beta chains. Identical CDR3 protein sequences are pooled into one entry, listed with their most common genes and DNA. The V and J calls and clone size come from TCRdb's table, not from the authors' own analysis. The sample data list roughly 81,000 distinct CDR3 sequences, and around two thirds of these were observed just once. Approximately 15% of the sample rests with the top ten.

In its sample, this clonotype was seen once. The antigen this receptor binds is unknown. A much larger clone differs by one base, so this may be a read error. Sequenced sample: lung tumor tissue. The rearranged chain carries TRBV29-1 and TRBJ1-2, and 7 bases in between align with TRBD1. The sequence derives from a man aged 65 to 85 with non-small cell lung cancer. The CDR3 region reads CSVFRGGNYRYTF. Read as DNA, the sequence is TGCAGCGTTTTCAGGGGGGGAAACTATCGCTACACCTTC.